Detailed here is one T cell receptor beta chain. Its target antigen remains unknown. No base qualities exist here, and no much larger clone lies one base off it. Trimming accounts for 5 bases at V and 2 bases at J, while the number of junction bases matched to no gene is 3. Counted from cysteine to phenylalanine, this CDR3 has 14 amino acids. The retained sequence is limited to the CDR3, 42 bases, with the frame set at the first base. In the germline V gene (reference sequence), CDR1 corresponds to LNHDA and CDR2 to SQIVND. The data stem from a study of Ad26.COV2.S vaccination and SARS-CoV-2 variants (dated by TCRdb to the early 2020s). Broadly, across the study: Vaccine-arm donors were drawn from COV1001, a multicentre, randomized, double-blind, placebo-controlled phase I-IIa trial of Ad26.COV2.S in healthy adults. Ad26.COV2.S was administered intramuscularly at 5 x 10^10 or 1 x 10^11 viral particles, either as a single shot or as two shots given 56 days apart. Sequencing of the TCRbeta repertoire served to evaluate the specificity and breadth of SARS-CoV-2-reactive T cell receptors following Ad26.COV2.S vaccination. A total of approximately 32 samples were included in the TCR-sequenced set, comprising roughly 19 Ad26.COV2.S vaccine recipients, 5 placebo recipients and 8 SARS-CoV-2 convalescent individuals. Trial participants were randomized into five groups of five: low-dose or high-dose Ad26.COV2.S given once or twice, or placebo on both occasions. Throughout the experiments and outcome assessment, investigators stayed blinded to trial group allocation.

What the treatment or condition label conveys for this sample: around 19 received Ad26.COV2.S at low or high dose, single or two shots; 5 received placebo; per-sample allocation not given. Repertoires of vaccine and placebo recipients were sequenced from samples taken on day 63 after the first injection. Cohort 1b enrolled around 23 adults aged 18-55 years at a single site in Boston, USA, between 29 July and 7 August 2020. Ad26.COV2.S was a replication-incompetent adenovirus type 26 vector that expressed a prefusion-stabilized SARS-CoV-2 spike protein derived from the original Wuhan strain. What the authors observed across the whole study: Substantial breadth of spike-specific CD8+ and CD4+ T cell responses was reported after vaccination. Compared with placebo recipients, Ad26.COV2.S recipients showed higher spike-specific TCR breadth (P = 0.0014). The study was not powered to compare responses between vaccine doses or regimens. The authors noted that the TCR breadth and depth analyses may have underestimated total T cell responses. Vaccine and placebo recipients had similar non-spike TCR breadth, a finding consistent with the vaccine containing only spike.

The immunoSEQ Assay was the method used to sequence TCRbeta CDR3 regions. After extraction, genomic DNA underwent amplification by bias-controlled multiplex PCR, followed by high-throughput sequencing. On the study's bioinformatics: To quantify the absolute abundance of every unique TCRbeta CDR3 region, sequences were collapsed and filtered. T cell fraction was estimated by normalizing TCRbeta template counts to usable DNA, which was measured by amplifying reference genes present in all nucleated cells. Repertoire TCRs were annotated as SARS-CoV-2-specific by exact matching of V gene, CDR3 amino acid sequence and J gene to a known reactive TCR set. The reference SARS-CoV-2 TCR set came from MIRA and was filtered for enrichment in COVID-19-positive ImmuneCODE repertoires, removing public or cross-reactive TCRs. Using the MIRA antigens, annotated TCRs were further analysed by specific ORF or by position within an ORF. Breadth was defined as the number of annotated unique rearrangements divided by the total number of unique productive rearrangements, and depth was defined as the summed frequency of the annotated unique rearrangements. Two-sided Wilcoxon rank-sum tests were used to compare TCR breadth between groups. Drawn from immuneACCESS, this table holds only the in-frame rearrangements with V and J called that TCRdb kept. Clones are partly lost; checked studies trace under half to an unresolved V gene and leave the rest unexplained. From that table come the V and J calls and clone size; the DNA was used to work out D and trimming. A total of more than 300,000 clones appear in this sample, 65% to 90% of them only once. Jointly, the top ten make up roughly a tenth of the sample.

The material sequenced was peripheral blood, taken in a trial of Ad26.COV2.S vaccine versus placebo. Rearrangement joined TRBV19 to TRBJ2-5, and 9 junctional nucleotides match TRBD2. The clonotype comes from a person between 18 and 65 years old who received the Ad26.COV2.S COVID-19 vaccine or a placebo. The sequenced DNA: TGTGCCAGTAGTGTAGGACTAGCGCAAGAGACCCAGTACTTC. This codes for CASSVGLAQETQYF.